These 6 T cell receptor beta chains came from one sample sequenced in a study of cytomegalovirus exposure and HLA in healthy donors. It was with 60 Vbeta and 13 Jbeta primers that the PCR ran. The method was immunoSEQ multiplex PCR; TCRdb's version includes in-frame clones alone and lacks a portion of them. The table shows 78,000 or so clones, with around 62% occurring only once. The sequenced material came from PBMCs. The receptors come from a male donor in good health and CMV-seropositive.

This clone was picked up a small number of times. The rearrangement links TRBV28 to TRBJ1-2; TRBD1 agrees at 9 bases. This CDR3 is built from 17 residues. Germline V lookup: CDR1 MDHEN, CDR2 SYDVKM. Trimming cost V 4 bases and J 8 bases; bases outside gene matches: 17. The CDR3 DNA follows: TGTGCCAGCAGTTCTCCCATCACCTCGGACAGGGGAAGAGGCTACACCTTC. This translates into CASSSPITSDRGRGYTF.

This clone showed up many times. The J gene is TRBJ2-1, the V gene TRBV2; 9 nucleotides agree with TRBD2. J gave up 4 bases and V 6 bases, and 1 base lay outside the gene matches. CDR1 is SNHLY and CDR2 is FYNNEI in the germline V gene. The CDR3 covers 13 residues. The chain's CDR3 is CASRAGGYNEQFF. CDR3 bases: TGTGCCAGCAGAGCGGGGGGATACAATGAGCAGTTCTTC.

This clone has more than one count but fewer than ten. The rearrangement links TRBV27 to TRBJ2-1; possible D gene TRBD2, 6 bases. Germline values: CDR1 MNHEY, CDR2 SMNVEV (reference sequence). V was cut by 6 bases and J by 7 bases, with 16 bases left in between. The CDR3 runs to 14 residues. The CDR3 DNA reads TGTGCCAGCAGGTATAGCGGCCCAGGGAATGAGCAGTTCTTC. It translates to CASRYSGPGNEQFF.

The chain has TRBV30 and TRBJ2-5; 9 nucleotides agree with TRBD1. Germline V lookup: CDR1 GTSNPN, CDR2 SVGIG (reference sequence). The V and J ends lost 5 bases and 5 bases, in that order; junction bases with no gene match: 12. CDR3 length: 15 amino acids. The chain's CDR3 is CAWPGQGKTGETQYF. In DNA, the CDR3 is TGTGCCTGGCCGGGACAGGGAAAGACGGGGGAGACCCAGTACTTC.

The chain has TRBV25-1 and TRBJ2-6, with 12 bases matching TRBD1. The V gene end was trimmed by 6 bases and the J gene end by 2 bases; junction bases not matched to a gene: 2. Germline V CDR1 and CDR2: MGHDK, SYGVNS. This CDR3 region has 16 residues. The CDR3 nucleotides read TGTGCCAGCAGGGGGACAGGGGGCACTGGGGCCAACGTCCTGACTTTC. Translating it yields CASRGTGGTGANVLTF.

The chain combines TRBV6-6 with TRBJ1-5; 8 bases align to TRBD1. This CDR3 has 15 residues. V dropped 2 bases and J dropped 7; count of bases not matched to a gene: 7. Germline CDR1 reads MNHNY; CDR2 reads SVGAGI (reference sequence). The CDR3 DNA sequence: TGTGCCAGCAGTTACCTGAACAGGGGGAACCAGCCCCAGCATTTT. Residues: CASSYLNRGNQPQHF.